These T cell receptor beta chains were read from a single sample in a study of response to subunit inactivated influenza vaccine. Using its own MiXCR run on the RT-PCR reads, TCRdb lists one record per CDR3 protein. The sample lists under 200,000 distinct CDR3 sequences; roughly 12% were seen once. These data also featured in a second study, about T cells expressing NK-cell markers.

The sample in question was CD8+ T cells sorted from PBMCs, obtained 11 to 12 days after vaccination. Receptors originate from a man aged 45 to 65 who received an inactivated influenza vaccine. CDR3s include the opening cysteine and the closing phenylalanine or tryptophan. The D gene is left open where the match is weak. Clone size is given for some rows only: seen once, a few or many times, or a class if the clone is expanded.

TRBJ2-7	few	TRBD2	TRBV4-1	CASSQDTGREGTYEQYF	TGCGCCAGCAGCCAAGATACGGGCCGGGAGGGGACCTACGAGCAGTACTTC
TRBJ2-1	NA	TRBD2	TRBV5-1	CASSPGASGLNEQFF	TGCGCCAGCAGCCCGGGGGCTAGCGGGCTTAATGAGCAGTTCTTC
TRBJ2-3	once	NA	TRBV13	CASSLVRQGGTDTQYF	TGTGCCAGCAGCTTAGTGCGTCAGGGAGGCACAGATACGCAGTATTTT
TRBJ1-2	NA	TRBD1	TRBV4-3	CASSQDWRQGNYGYTF	TGCGCCAGCAGCCAAGATTGGCGACAGGGGAACTATGGCTACACCTTC
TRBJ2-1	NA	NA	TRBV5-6	CASSPLRGWVNEQFF	TGTGCCAGCAGCCCTCTAAGGGGATGGGTCAATGAGCAGTTCTTC
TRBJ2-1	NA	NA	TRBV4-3	CASSQEGDEENEQFF	TGCGCCAGCAGCCAGGAAGGAGACGAAGAAAATGAGCAGTTCTTC
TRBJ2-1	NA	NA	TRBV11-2	CASSLAGEQFF	TGTGCCAGCAGCTTAGCGGGTGAGCAGTTCTTC
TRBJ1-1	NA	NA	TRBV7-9	CASSLGGGANTEAFF	TGTGCCAGCAGCTTAGGCGGGGGAGCGAACACTGAAGCTTTCTTT
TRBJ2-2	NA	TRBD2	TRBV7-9	CASSLPSGTDTGELFF	TGTGCCAGCAGCTTACCAAGCGGGACCGACACCGGGGAGCTGTTTTTT
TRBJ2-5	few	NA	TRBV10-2	CASSAGLQETQYF	TGCGCCAGCAGTGCGGGACTTCAAGAGACCCAGTACTTC
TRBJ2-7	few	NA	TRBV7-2	CASSFRDSYEQYF	TGTGCCAGCAGCTTCCGGGACTCCTACGAGCAGTACTTC
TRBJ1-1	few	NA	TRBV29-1	CSAEGRPTEAFF	TGCAGCGCCGAGGGCAGGCCCACTGAAGCTTTCTTT
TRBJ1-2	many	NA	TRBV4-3	CASSQEHFGGTNYGYTF	TGCGCCAGCAGCCAAGAACATTTCGGAGGAACTAACTATGGCTACACCTTC
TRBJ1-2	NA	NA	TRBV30	CAWSVGTTVYGYTF	TGTGCCTGGAGTGTGGGGACAACAGTTTATGGCTACACCTTC
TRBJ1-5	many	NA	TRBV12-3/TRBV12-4	CASSAGYSNQPQHF	TGTGCCAGCAGTGCCGGGTATAGCAATCAGCCCCAGCATTTT
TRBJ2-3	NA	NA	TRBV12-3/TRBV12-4	CASSLARLGTDTQYF	TGTGCCAGCAGTTTAGCGAGGTTAGGCACAGATACGCAGTATTTT
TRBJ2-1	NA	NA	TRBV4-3	CVSSQADGRSFNEQFF	TGCGTCAGCAGCCAAGCTGACGGACGGTCTTTCAATGAGCAGTTCTTC
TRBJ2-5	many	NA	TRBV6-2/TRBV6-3	CASSYDRETQYF	TGTGCCAGCAGTTACGACCGGGAGACCCAGTACTTC
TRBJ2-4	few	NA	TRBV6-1	CASSLRWGDIQYF	TGTGCCAGCAGTCTCCGGTGGGGGGACATTCAGTACTTC
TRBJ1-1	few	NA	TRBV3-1	CASSQVSGGGNTEAFF	TGTGCCAGCAGCCAGGTTTCGGGAGGCGGGAACACTGAAGCTTTCTTT
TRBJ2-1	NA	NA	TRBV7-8	CASSLRVIINEQFF	TGTGCCAGCAGCTTACGGGTTATTATCAATGAGCAGTTCTTC
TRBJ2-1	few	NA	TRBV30	CAWGSVPSSYNEQFF	TGTGCCTGGGGATCCGTCCCAAGCTCCTACAATGAGCAGTTCTTC
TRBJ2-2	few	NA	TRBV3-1	CASSQDPPDSRTGELFF	TGTGCCAGCAGCCAAGACCCCCCGGACAGTAGGACCGGGGAGCTGTTTTTT
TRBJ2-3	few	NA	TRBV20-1	CSGLEGGIEDTQYF	TGCAGTGGCCTCGAAGGTGGGATTGAAGATACGCAGTATTTT
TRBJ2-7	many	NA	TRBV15	CATSRDPGSDYEQYF	TGTGCCACCAGCAGAGACCCGGGATCGGACTACGAGCAGTACTTC
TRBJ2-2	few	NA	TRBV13	CASSLELNTGELFF	TGTGCCAGCAGCTTAGAACTAAACACCGGGGAGCTGTTTTTT
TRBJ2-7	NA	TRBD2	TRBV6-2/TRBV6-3	CASSYTRLAGEEYF	TGTGCCAGCAGTTACACCCGACTAGCGGGAGAGGAGTACTTC
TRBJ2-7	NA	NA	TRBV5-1	CASSLETGGYYEQYF	TGCGCCAGCAGCTTGGAGACAGGAGGATACTACGAGCAGTACTTC
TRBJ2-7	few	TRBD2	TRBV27	CASSYVAGGLAYEQYF	TGTGCCAGCAGTTATGTAGCGGGAGGGCTCGCGTACGAGCAGTACTTC
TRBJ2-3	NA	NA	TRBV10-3	CAIGAGSADTQYF	TGTGCCATCGGGGCCGGATCAGCCGATACGCAGTATTTT
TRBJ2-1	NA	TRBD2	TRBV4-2	CASSQASGGSNEQFF	TGTGCCAGCAGCCAAGCTAGCGGGGGGAGCAATGAGCAGTTCTTC
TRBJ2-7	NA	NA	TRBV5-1	CASSLDRDYYEQYF	TGCGCCAGCAGCTTGGACAGGGATTACTACGAGCAGTACTTC
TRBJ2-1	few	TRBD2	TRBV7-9	CASSPGGGRSSYNEQFF	TGTGCCAGCAGCCCGGGAGGCGGGAGAAGTTCCTACAATGAGCAGTTCTTC
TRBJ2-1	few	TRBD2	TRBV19	CASSILLVSGSMNERFF	TGTGCCAGTAGTATCCTCCTGGTTAGCGGGAGTATGAATGAGCGTTTCTTC
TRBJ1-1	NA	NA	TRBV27	CASSFWSSAEAFF	TGTGCCAGCAGTTTCTGGAGCAGTGCTGAAGCTTTCTTT
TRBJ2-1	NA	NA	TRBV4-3	CASSQEGVSSYNEQFF	TGCGCCAGCAGCCAAGAAGGGGTGAGCTCCTACAATGAGCAGTTCTTC
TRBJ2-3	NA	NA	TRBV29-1	CSVEETDTQYF	TGCAGCGTTGAAGAAACAGATACGCAGTATTTT
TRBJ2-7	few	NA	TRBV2	CASSAGPSKYF	TGTGCCAGCAGTGCGGGACCCAGCAAGTACTTC
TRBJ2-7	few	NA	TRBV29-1	CSASQGYYEQYF	TGCAGCGCTTCACAGGGTTACTACGAGCAGTACTTC
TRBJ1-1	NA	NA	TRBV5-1	CASSLNQVNTEAFF	TGCGCCAGCAGCTTAAACCAAGTGAACACTGAAGCTTTCTTT
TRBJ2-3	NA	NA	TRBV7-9	CASSLAGWPDTQYF	TGTGCCAGCAGCTTAGCGGGGTGGCCAGATACGCAGTATTTT
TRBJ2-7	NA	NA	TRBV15	CATSRVGNHPPEQYF	TGTGCCACCAGCAGAGTGGGGAATCATCCCCCCGAGCAGTACTTC
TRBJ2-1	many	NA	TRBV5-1	CASSLGRTSSYNEQFF	TGCGCCAGCAGCTTGGGTAGGACCAGCTCCTACAATGAGCAGTTCTTC
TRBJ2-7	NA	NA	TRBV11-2	CASSLNSGGLYEQYF	TGTGCCAGCAGCTTAAACTCCGGGGGGCTCTACGAGCAGTACTTC
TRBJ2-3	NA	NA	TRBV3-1	CASSPERSSTDTQYF	TGTGCCAGCAGCCCTGAGCGGAGTAGCACAGATACGCAGTATTTT
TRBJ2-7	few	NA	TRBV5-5	CASSLTGTAGYEQYF	TGTGCCAGCAGCTTAACCGGGACGGCAGGCTACGAGCAGTACTTC
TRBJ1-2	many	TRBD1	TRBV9	CASSARTGGVDGYTF	TGTGCCAGCAGCGCCAGGACAGGGGGCGTCGATGGCTACACCTTC
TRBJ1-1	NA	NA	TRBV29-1	CSVSLVARNTEAFF	TGCAGCGTCTCCCTTGTGGCGCGGAACACTGAAGCTTTCTTT
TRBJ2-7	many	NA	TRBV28	CASCPTVSSYEQYF	TGTGCCAGCTGTCCGACAGTCAGCTCCTACGAGCAGTACTTC
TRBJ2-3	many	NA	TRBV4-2	CASSQDRGQGGNTDTQYF	TGTGCCAGCAGCCAAGATCGCGGACAGGGAGGGAACACAGATACGCAGTATTTT
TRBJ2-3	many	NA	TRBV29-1	CSVEKPPEDDTQYF	TGCAGCGTTGAAAAACCCCCGGAGGACGATACGCAGTATTTT
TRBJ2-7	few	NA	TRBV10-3	CATPLEVVTGLTYEQYF	TGTGCCACCCCACTCGAGGTCGTCACGGGGTTGACCTACGAGCAGTACTTC
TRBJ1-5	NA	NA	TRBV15	CATSREATGGSPQHF	TGTGCCACCAGCAGAGAAGCGACAGGCGGCTCGCCCCAGCATTTT
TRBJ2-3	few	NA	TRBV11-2	CASSWAATDTQYF	TGTGCCAGCAGCTGGGCCGCCACAGATACGCAGTATTTT
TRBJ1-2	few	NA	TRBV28	CASRGRGAGGNYGYTF	TGTGCCAGCAGGGGCCGGGGAGCCGGGGGGAACTATGGCTACACCTTC
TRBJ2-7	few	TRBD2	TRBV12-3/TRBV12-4	CASSPSGAVGGEQYF	TGTGCCAGCAGCCCTAGCGGGGCGGTCGGGGGGGAGCAGTACTTC
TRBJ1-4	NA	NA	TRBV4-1	CASSQVYGKSEKLFF	TGCGCCAGCAGCCAAGTCTATGGCAAATCTGAAAAACTGTTTTTT